The rows below give T cell receptor beta chains drawn from one sample of a study of OX40 agonist ivuxolimab in advanced cancers. TCRdb keeps only in-frame clones here, not all; method: immunoSEQ multiplex PCR. Here the sample spans roughly 48,000 clones, 80% to 90% being singletons. The sample consisted of CD4+ or CD8+ T cells sorted from blood, taken in a trial of the OX40 agonist ivuxolimab. The receptors here all came from an adult with an advanced solid tumor such as melanoma, head and neck, liver or kidney cancer. Both conserved end residues are part of each CDR3. The D gene is left open where the match is weak. The listing skips clone size in some rows; elsewhere it reads once, few, many or a size class.

clone size: .
V gene: TRBV6-1
J gene: TRBJ2-2
D gene: .
CDR3 protein: CASRAGGVSGELFF
CDR3 DNA: TGTGCCAGCAGAGCCGGGGGCGTCAGCGGGGAGCTGTTTTTT

clone size: .
V gene: TRBV11-2
J gene: TRBJ1-1
D gene: TRBD1
CDR3 protein: CASSLEVGQTNTEAFF
CDR3 DNA: TGTGCCAGCAGCTTAGAAGTGGGACAGACGAACACTGAAGCTTTCTTT

clone size: .
V gene: TRBV5-1
J gene: TRBJ2-7
D gene: TRBD2
CDR3 protein: CASSFGLASLYEQYF
CDR3 DNA: TGCGCCAGCAGCTTCGGACTAGCGAGCCTCTACGAGCAGTACTTC

clone size: few
V gene: TRBV7-8
J gene: TRBJ2-1
D gene: TRBD2
CDR3 protein: CASSTSGGGGNEQFF
CDR3 DNA: TGTGCCAGCAGCACTTCTGGCGGGGGAGGCAATGAGCAGTTCTTC

clone size: .
V gene: TRBV2
J gene: TRBJ2-3
D gene: TRBD1
CDR3 protein: CASSRDRGTDTQYF
CDR3 DNA: TGTGCCAGCAGCCGGGACAGGGGTACAGATACGCAGTATTTT

clone size: .
V gene: TRBV11-3
J gene: TRBJ1-1
D gene: .
CDR3 protein: CASSLSDLSNTEAFF
CDR3 DNA: TGTGCCAGCAGCTTATCGGATCTATCGAACACTGAAGCTTTCTTT

clone size: .
V gene: TRBV28
J gene: TRBJ1-5
D gene: TRBD1
CDR3 protein: CASRDWTGGAYQPQHF
CDR3 DNA: TGTGCCAGCAGGGATTGGACAGGGGGCGCGTATCAGCCCCAGCATTTT

clone size: .
V gene: TRBV5-1
J gene: TRBJ2-7
D gene: .
CDR3 protein: CASSSPSYEQYF
CDR3 DNA: TGCGCCAGCAGCTCACCCTCCTACGAGCAGTACTTC

clone size: .
V gene: TRBV5-1
J gene: TRBJ1-1
D gene: TRBD1
CDR3 protein: CASSLDRGRITEAFF
CDR3 DNA: TGCGCCAGCAGCTTAGACAGGGGGAGAATCACTGAAGCTTTCTTT

clone size: .
V gene: TRBV19
J gene: TRBJ1-3
D gene: .
CDR3 protein: CASSTLQDHSGNTIYF
CDR3 DNA: TGTGCCAGTAGTACCCTACAGGACCACTCTGGAAACACCATATATTTT

clone size: .
V gene: TRBV2
J gene: TRBJ1-2
D gene: .
CDR3 protein: CASSEGGLGGYTF
CDR3 DNA: TGTGCCAGCAGTGAAGGGGGGTTGGGCGGCTACACCTTC

clone size: .
V gene: TRBV7-3
J gene: TRBJ2-7
D gene: TRBD2
CDR3 protein: CASSASEASGVGEQYF
CDR3 DNA: TGTGCCAGCAGCGCCTCCGAGGCTAGCGGGGTAGGAGAGCAGTACTTC

clone size: .
V gene: TRBV4-1
J gene: TRBJ1-5
D gene: .
CDR3 protein: CASSQDHPTDYSNQPQHF
CDR3 DNA: TGCGCCAGCAGCCAAGACCACCCAACAGATTATAGCAATCAGCCCCAGCATTTT

clone size: .
V gene: TRBV6-5
J gene: TRBJ2-5
D gene: TRBD1
CDR3 protein: CASRPTGGWETQYF
CDR3 DNA: TGTGCCAGCAGGCCTACAGGGGGATGGGAGACCCAGTACTTC

clone size: few
V gene: TRBV30
J gene: TRBJ1-5
D gene: .
CDR3 protein: CAWSVKGVQPQHF
CDR3 DNA: TGTGCCTGGAGTGTCAAAGGGGTTCAGCCCCAGCATTTT

clone size: once
V gene: TRBV5-1
J gene: TRBJ1-4
D gene: .
CDR3 protein: CASSASGATNEKLFF
CDR3 DNA: TGCGCCAGCAGTGCGTCCGGAGCAACTAATGAAAAACTGTTTTTT

clone size: .
V gene: TRBV27
J gene: TRBJ2-7
D gene: .
CDR3 protein: CASRTGYEQYF
CDR3 DNA: TGTGCCAGCCGAACAGGCTACGAGCAGTACTTC

clone size: once
V gene: TRBV19
J gene: TRBJ2-3
D gene: .
CDR3 protein: CASINRGTDTQYF
CDR3 DNA: TGTGCCAGTATCAACAGGGGCACAGATACGCAGTATTTT

clone size: .
V gene: TRBV10-2
J gene: TRBJ1-5
D gene: .
CDR3 protein: CASTVGRNQPQHF
CDR3 DNA: TGCGCCAGCACCGTAGGACGTAATCAGCCCCAGCATTTT

clone size: .
V gene: TRBV23-1
J gene: TRBJ2-1
D gene: TRBD2
CDR3 protein: CASKIGGGAGNEQFF
CDR3 DNA: TGCGCCAGCAAGATCGGCGGGGGGGCTGGGAATGAGCAGTTCTTC

clone size: .
V gene: TRBV27
J gene: TRBJ2-1
D gene: .
CDR3 protein: CASSYWGVREQFF
CDR3 DNA: TGTGCCAGCAGTTATTGGGGGGTGCGAGAGCAGTTCTTC

clone size: .
V gene: TRBV29-1
J gene: TRBJ1-1
D gene: TRBD1
CDR3 protein: CSVRQGASGTEAFF
CDR3 DNA: TGCAGCGTTAGACAGGGGGCATCGGGGACTGAAGCTTTCTTT

clone size: once
V gene: TRBV19
J gene: TRBJ2-2
D gene: .
CDR3 protein: CASSYGLTNTGELFF
CDR3 DNA: TGTGCCAGTAGTTACGGACTTACGAACACCGGGGAGCTGTTTTTT

clone size: .
V gene: TRBV7-6
J gene: TRBJ2-5
D gene: .
CDR3 protein: CASGAGETQYF
CDR3 DNA: TGTGCCTCGGGGGCTGGGGAGACCCAGTACTTC